This passage covers 22 T cell receptor beta chains from one sample sequenced in a study of cytomegalovirus exposure and HLA in healthy donors. The PCR had 60 Vbeta and 13 Jbeta primers. The table came from immunoSEQ multiplex PCR; TCRdb's copy has only in-frame clones and leaves some out. The data contain 150,000 to 200,000 clones, 60% to 80% of them seen just once; the ten biggest clones take up roughly 13%. Sequenced material: PBMCs. All receptors come from a man between 45 and 60 years old in good health and CMV-seropositive.

The chain links TRBV7-9 to TRBJ2-7; D is perhaps TRBD1 (5 bases). The CDR3 loop spans 13 amino acids. Germline CDR1 and CDR2: SEHNR and FQNEAQ (reference sequence). Trimming removed 3 bases at V and 6 bases at J, with 12 bases between. The CDR3 is CASSFSGQGEQYF. CDR3 bases: TGTGCCAGCAGCTTTTCAGGGCAAGGCGAGCAGTACTTC. The full variable domain, its missing parts supplied by reference TRBV7-9 and TRBJ2-7, is DTGVSQNPRHKITKRGQNVTFRCDPISEHNRLYWYRQTLGQGPEFLTYFQNEAQLEKSRLLSDRFSAERPKGSFSTLEIQRTEQGDSAMYLCASSFSGQGEQYFGPGTRLTVT.

V usage is TRBV11-2 and J usage is TRBJ2-1, with TRBD1 matching over 8 bases. The CDR3 extends over 12 amino acids. The germline gives CDR1 SGHAT, CDR2 FQNNGV. After removal of 5 bases from V and 9 bases from J, the junction contained 3 bases not matched to a gene. The CDR3 DNA follows: TGTGCCAGCAGCCATGACAGGGGTGAGCAGTTCTTC. Its translation: CASSHDRGEQFF.

The chain employs TRBV5-5 and TRBJ1-1; D is undetermined. The CDR3 is 14 residues long. Trimming took 0 bases from V and 7 from J, leaving 13 bases between them. Germline values: CDR1 SGHKS, CDR2 YYEKEE (reference sequence). The CDR3 DNA is TGTGCCAGCAGCTTGGTACCCCAGGCGGGTGAAGCTTTCTTT. Translation gives CASSLVPQAGEAFF.

Only one count was recorded for this clone. V is TRBV4-1 and J is TRBJ2-1, with 7 bases that match TRBD2. In germline, CDR1 is MGHRA, CDR2 YSYEKL. With V trimmed by 5 bases and J by 0 bases, 7 bases remained unmatched. CDR3 length: 16 amino acids. The CDR3 DNA sequence: TGCGCCAGCAGCATCCGGGGGGAGAGCTCCTACAATGAGCAGTTCTTC. It codes for CASSIRGESSYNEQFF.

The chain recombines TRBV11-2 with TRBJ2-7, with TRBD2 identical over 7 bases. This CDR3 is 18 amino acids long. Germline CDR1 reads SGHAT; CDR2 reads FQNNGV. V gave up 0 bases and J gave up 5 bases; unmatched junction bases: 16. The CDR3 DNA follows: TGTGCCAGCAGCTTAGATTCCCGGGGGGTCCCAAAGAGCCACGAGCAGTACTTC. It yields the protein CASSLDSRGVPKSHEQYF.

The rearrangement links TRBV21-1 to TRBJ2-7; TRBD2, the D gene given by the table, was not confirmed from the DNA. TRBV21-1 is annotated as a pseudogene. The CDR3 length is 15 residues. The CDR3 DNA reads TGTGCCAGCAGCAATCATCGCGGTTACTCCTACGAGCAGTACTTC. This encodes CASSNHRGYSYEQYF.

V gene TRBV5-1 combines with J gene TRBJ2-5; the D gene is possibly TRBD1 (6 bases). Trimming stripped 3 bases from V and 1 base from J, with 10 bases between. Germline V gene lookup returns CDR1 SGHRS and CDR2 YFSETQ. The CDR3 is 14 residues long. This chain's CDR3 is CASSSGQLQETQYF. CDR3 nucleotide sequence: TGCGCCAGCAGCTCCGGACAGCTCCAAGAGACCCAGTACTTC.

The chain recombines TRBV5-1 with TRBJ2-1; TRBD2 matches at 9 bases. With V trimmed by 1 base and J by 9 bases, 14 bases remained unmatched. This CDR3 region has 17 residues. In germline, CDR1 is SGHRS, CDR2 YFSETQ. The CDR3 protein is CASSLSVIGGGAGEQFF. The CDR3 DNA is TGCGCCAGCAGCTTGTCAGTCATCGGCGGGGGGGCGGGTGAGCAGTTCTTC.

The V and J genes are TRBV7-3 and TRBJ2-5; possibly TRBD2 for D (6 bases). Germline V lookup: CDR1 SGHTA, CDR2 FQGTGA. V lost 0 bases and J lost 0, with 11 bases in between. CDR3 length: 16 amino acids. CDR3 loop: CASSLTGRGNQETQYF. In DNA form, the CDR3 reads TGTGCCAGCAGCTTAACGGGCCGGGGGAACCAAGAGACCCAGTACTTC.

The V gene is TRBV5-4, the J gene TRBJ2-4, with 9 bases aligning to TRBD1. Trimming at V came to 5 bases and at J to 6 bases, leaving 3 bases not matched to a gene. The CDR3 totals 13 residues. CDR1 and CDR2 (germline): SGHNT, YYREEE (reference sequence). CDR3: CASRPDRGNIQYF. CDR3 nucleotides: TGTGCCAGCAGACCGGACAGGGGAAACATTCAGTACTTC.

This clone was counted between two and nine times. V and J are TRBV7-2 and TRBJ2-5; D not certain. V was clipped by 0 bases and J by 1 base, with 6 bases between them. There are 14 residues in the CDR3. Germline-derived CDR1 and CDR2 are SGHTA and FQGNSA. CDR3: CASSLAGAQETQYF. The CDR3 DNA reads as TGTGCCAGCAGCTTAGCGGGCGCCCAAGAGACCCAGTACTTC.

The rearrangement links TRBV27 to TRBJ1-4; 9 nucleotides align to TRBD1. The J segment lost 8 bases and the V segment lost 9 bases, leaving 7 bases of the junction unmatched. The CDR3 runs to 13 residues. Germline V gene lookup returns CDR1 MNHEY and CDR2 SMNVEV (reference sequence). This CDR3 is CASGDRGGEKLFF. For the CDR3, the DNA is TGTGCCAGTGGAGACAGGGGGGGGGAAAAACTGTTTTTT.

The J gene is TRBJ2-2, the V gene TRBV9, with 13 bases aligning to TRBD2. The ends lost 8 bases at V and 6 bases at J; junction bases unmatched: 13. Germline values: CDR1 SGDLS, CDR2 YYNGEE. The CDR3 length is 17 residues. The CDR3 sequence is CARLLLAGGLKAGELFF. DNA for the CDR3: TGTGCCAGGCTCCTACTAGCGGGGGGGTTAAAAGCCGGGGAGCTGTTTTTT.

J is TRBJ1-2 and V is TRBV7-6, with TRBD1 matching 11 bases. Looked up from germline, CDR1 is SGHVS and CDR2 is FNYEAQ. This CDR3 has 15 amino acids. The J segment lost 8 bases and the V segment lost 1 base, leaving 6 bases of the junction unmatched. CDR3 in amino acids: CASSLGTGGTTGYTF. CDR3 bases: TGTGCCAGCAGCTTAGGGACAGGGGGCACCACAGGCTACACCTTC.

Concerning this clone: The junction differs from germline at one of its ends, possibly a read error. This chain links TRBV7-9 with TRBJ1-5; 9 nucleotides align to TRBD1. CDR1 is SEHNR and CDR2 is FQNEAQ in the germline V gene (reference sequence). The CDR3 loop spans 16 amino acids. This chain's CDR3 is CSSSLGTGPPNQPQHF. CDR3 in DNA: TGTTCCAGCAGCTTAGGGACAGGGCCCCCGAATCAGCCCCAGCATTTT.

The V call is TRBV7-9, the J call TRBJ1-2, with 8 positions matching TRBD1. Germline V gene lookup returns CDR1 SEHNR and CDR2 FQNEAQ (reference sequence). This CDR3 spans 16 amino acids. With 0 bases clipped from V and 4 bases from J, the junction kept 7 bases outside the gene matches. The CDR3 coding sequence is TGTGCCAGCAGCTTAGCCGCTGGACAGGGAGGCTATGGCTACACCTTC. Translated, it gives CASSLAAGQGGYGYTF.

The chain recombines TRBV4-1 with TRBJ2-1; 15 bases line up with TRBD2. V dropped 1 base and J dropped 15; count of bases not matched to a gene: 7. The germline V gene encodes CDR1 MGHRA and CDR2 YSYEKL. This CDR3 contains 15 residues. In DNA form, the CDR3 reads TGCGCCAGCAGCCAAGCCGGGACTAGCGGGGGGCGGGGGTTCTTC. Translating gives CASSQAGTSGGRGFF.

The CDR3 bases are TGTGCCAGTAGTCGCACGGGACTAGCGGGCTACCAAGAGACCCAGTACTTC. Translating gives CASSRTGLAGYQETQYF. The V call is TRBV19, the J call TRBJ2-5, with 12 bases identical to TRBD2. V shed 5 bases and J 0 bases; nucleotides not matched to a gene: 7. In germline, CDR1 is LNHDA, CDR2 SQIVND (reference sequence). The CDR3 covers 17 residues.

CDR3 sequence: CASKQGNLYTDTQYF. In nucleotides, the CDR3 is TGTGCCAGCAAACAGGGGAATCTCTACACAGATACGCAGTATTTT. The V and J genes are TRBV28 and TRBJ2-3, with 7 nucleotides matching TRBD1. Germline CDR1 is MDHEN and CDR2 is SYDVKM. Trimming removed 7 bases from V and 2 bases from J; junction bases left unmatched: 9. The CDR3 covers 15 residues.

In its sample, this clone was seen a few times. The V gene is TRBV6-1, the J gene TRBJ2-1; maybe TRBD2 (7 bases). Germline lookup yields CDR1 MNHNS and CDR2 SASEGT. V lost 4 bases and J 8 bases, leaving 18 bases between the germline ends. The CDR3 spans 15 residues. The CDR3 loop reads CASSVGGAGNDEQFF. CDR3 DNA sequence: TGTGCCAGCAGTGTAGGGGGGGCGGGGAATGATGAGCAGTTCTTC.

CDR3 sequence reads: CSAEEAEAFF. In nucleotides, the CDR3 is TGCAGTGCTGAGGAGGCTGAAGCTTTCTTT. The chain uses TRBV20-1 and TRBJ1-1; no clear D. Deletions cut 5 bases from V and 6 bases from J, with 7 bases between. This CDR3 spans 10 amino acids. Germline V CDR1 and CDR2: DFQATT, SNEGSKA (reference sequence).

V gene TRBV2 combines with J gene TRBJ2-5; 7 bases map to TRBD2. Losses at the gene ends were 8 bases for V and 4 bases for J; bases not matched to a gene: 13. Germline V lookup: CDR1 SNHLY, CDR2 FYNNEI. The CDR3 spans 15 residues. CDR3 in DNA: TGTGCCAGCTCGGTAGAGGGACTAACTTTAGAGACCCAGTACTTC. Protein product: CASSVEGLTLETQYF.